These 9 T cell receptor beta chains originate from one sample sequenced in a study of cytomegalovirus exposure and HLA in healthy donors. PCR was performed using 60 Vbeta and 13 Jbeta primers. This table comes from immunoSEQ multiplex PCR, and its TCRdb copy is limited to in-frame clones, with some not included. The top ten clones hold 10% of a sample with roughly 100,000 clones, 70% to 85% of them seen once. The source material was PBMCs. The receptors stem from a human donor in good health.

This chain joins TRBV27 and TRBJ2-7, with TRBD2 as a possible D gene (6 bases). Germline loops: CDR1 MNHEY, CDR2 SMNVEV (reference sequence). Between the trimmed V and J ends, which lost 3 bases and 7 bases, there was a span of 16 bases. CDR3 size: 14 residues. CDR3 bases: TGTGCCAGCAGTTTCCAAGGGAGGTTGAATGAGCAGTACTTC. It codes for CASSFQGRLNEQYF.

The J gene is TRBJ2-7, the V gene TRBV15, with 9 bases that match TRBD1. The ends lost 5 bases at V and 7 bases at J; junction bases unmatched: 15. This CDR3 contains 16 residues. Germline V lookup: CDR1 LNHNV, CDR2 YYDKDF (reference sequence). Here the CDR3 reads CATSLSGDRAVWEQYF. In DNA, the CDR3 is TGTGCCACCAGCCTATCTGGGGACAGGGCAGTCTGGGAGCAGTACTTC.

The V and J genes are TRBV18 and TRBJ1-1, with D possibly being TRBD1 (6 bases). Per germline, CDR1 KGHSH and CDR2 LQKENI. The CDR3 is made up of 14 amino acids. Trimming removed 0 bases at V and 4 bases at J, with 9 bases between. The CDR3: CASSPPGAGTEAFF. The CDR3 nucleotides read TGTGCCAGCTCACCACCGGGGGCGGGCACTGAAGCTTTCTTT.

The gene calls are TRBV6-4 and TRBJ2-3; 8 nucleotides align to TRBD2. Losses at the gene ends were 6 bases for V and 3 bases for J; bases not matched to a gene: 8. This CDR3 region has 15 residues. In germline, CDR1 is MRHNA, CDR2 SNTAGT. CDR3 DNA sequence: TGTGCCAGCAGCTCCGGGGGACTAGAGACAGATACGCAGTATTTT. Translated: CASSSGGLETDTQYF.

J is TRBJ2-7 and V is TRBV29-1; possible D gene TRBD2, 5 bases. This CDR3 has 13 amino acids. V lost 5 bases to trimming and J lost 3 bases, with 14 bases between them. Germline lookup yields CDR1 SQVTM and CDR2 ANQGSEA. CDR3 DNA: TGCAGCGTTATAACTAGGAGCAGCTACGAGCAGTACTTC. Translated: CSVITRSSYEQYF.

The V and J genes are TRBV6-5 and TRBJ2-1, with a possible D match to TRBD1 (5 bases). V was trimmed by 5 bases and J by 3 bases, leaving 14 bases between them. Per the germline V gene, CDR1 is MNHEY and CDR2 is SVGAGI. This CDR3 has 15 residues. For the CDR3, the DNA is TGTGCCAGCAGTCCTAGGAAGGGGCTCTACAATGAGCAGTTCTTC. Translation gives CASSPRKGLYNEQFF.

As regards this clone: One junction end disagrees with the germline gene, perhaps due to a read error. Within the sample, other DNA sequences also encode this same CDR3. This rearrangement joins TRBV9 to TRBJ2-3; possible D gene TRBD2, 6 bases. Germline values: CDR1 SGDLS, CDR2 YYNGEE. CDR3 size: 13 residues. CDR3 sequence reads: CASWDFSTDTQYF. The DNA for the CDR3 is TGTGCCAGCTGGGACTTCAGCACGGATACGCAGTATTTT.

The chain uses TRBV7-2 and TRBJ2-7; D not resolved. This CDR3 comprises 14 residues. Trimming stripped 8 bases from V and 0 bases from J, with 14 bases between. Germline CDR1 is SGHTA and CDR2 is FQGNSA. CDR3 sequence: CASERQRSSYEQYF. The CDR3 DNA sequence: TGTGCCAGCGAGAGACAAAGAAGCTCCTACGAGCAGTACTTC.

Here the CDR3 DNA reads TGCGCCAGCAGCGTAACTGGACAGACCTATGGCTACACCTTC. Its protein is CASSVTGQTYGYTF. J is TRBJ1-2 and V is TRBV5-1, with D maybe TRBD1 (6 bases). Trimming pared 4 bases from V and 4 bases from J, leaving 14 bases between. This CDR3 is 14 amino acids long. In germline, CDR1 is SGHRS, CDR2 YFSETQ.